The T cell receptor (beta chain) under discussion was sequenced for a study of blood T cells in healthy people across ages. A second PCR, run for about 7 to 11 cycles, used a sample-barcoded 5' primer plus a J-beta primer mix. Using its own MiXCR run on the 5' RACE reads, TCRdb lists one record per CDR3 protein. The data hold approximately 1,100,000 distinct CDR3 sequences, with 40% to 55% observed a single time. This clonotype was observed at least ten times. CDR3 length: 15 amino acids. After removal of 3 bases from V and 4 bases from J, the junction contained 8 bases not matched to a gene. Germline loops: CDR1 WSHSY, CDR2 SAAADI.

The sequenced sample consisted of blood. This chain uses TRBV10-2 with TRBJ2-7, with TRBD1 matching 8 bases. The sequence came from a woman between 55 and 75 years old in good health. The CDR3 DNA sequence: TGCGCCAGCAGTGACCCCGGACAGGGAAGATACGAGCAGTACTTC. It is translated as CASSDPGQGRYEQYF.